This T cell receptor beta chain is drawn from a study of cytomegalovirus exposure and HLA in healthy donors. Study-level background: There were several hundred genotyped donors. Of these, roughly 80% fell in the genetic ancestry cluster associated with self-reported Caucasian donors. Regarding the study as a whole: Prediction of most subjects' HLA-A and HLA-B alleles by TCR beta sequences was reportedly accurate.

A note on this clone: Its target is not known.

PCR primers comprised 60 Vbeta and 13 Jbeta primers. Original processing methods: There were 70 million to 95 million unique TCR beta chains by a later count, and about 11 million of them were shared. The protocol was immunoSEQ multiplex PCR, while the TCRdb copy is restricted to in-frame clones and leaves out a portion. V and J calls and clone size follow that table, whereas D and trimming were derived from the DNA. Its clone listing holds more than 45,000 clones. The sequencing input was PBMCs. The sequence was collected from a woman aged 40 to 50 in good health and CMV-seronegative.

Here the CDR3 DNA reads TGTGCCAGCAGCTCCCGTGGGGGCCCCGAGGCAGATACGCAGTATTTT. Its protein product is CASSSRGGPEADTQYF. This chain uses TRBV7-9 with TRBJ2-3; TRBD1 might be the D (6 bases). Germline-derived CDR1 and CDR2 are SEHNR and FQNEAQ (reference sequence). The CDR3 covers 16 residues. The V and J ends lost 4 bases and 4 bases respectively, with 18 bases between them.